This TCR beta chain was found in a study of identifying expanded T cells in peripheral blood. CDR3 length: 16 amino acids. V dropped 2 bases and J dropped 2; count of bases not matched to a gene: 4. Germline CDR1 and CDR2: MDHEN and SYDVKM. Only in-frame clones appear in the TCRdb table, and some are missing; sequencing was by immunoSEQ multiplex PCR. The sample contains about 89,000 clones, 70% to 90% of which appear only once. The chain recombines TRBV28 with TRBJ2-2; 8 bases line up with TRBD2. Source material: blood. This TCR was recovered from a person aged 18 to 70 in good health. The CDR3 region has the DNA TGTGCCAGCAGTTTAGGTAGCGGGGCAAACACCGGGGAGCTGTTTTTT. Translation gives CASSLGSGANTGELFF.